The 18 T cell receptor beta chains below were found in one sample sequenced in a study of control samples from healthy donors and cancer patients. Assay: immunoSEQ multiplex PCR; the TCRdb copy retains only in-frame clones and omits some. The table includes about 76,000 clones, around 90% detected once. The sequencing input was PBMCs. The receptor set was obtained from a woman aged 45-60 years with colorectal cancer.

The chain employs TRBV6-6 and TRBJ1-2, with D possibly being TRBD1 (5 bases). The germline CDR1 and CDR2 sequences are MNHNY and SVGAGI (reference sequence). The CDR3 covers 16 residues. Trimming left V 0 bases short and J 2 bases short, with 13 bases between. CDR3 nucleotides: TGTGCCAGCAGTTACTCGGTAGAGGGACGGAACTATGGCTACACCTTC. Residues: CASSYSVEGRNYGYTF.

This clone was seen more than once but under ten times. The chain carries TRBV5-6 and TRBJ1-6, with D possibly TRBD1 on 5 matching bases. This CDR3 comprises 17 residues. Germline CDR1 is SGHDT and CDR2 is YYEEEE. V was cut by 1 base and J by 2 bases, with 13 bases left in between. The CDR3 spells CASSLKSRGTYNSPLHF. CDR3 DNA: TGTGCCAGCAGCTTGAAGTCGAGGGGAACCTATAATTCACCCCTCCACTTT.

The chain recombines TRBV30 with TRBJ2-6; D is unresolved. V dropped 2 bases and J dropped 4 bases, with 6 bases sitting between them. The CDR3 runs to 13 residues. Per germline, CDR1 GTSNPN and CDR2 SVGIG (reference sequence). The CDR3 loop reads CAWSKQGANVLTF. CDR3 DNA: TGTGCCTGGAGTAAGCAAGGGGCCAACGTCCTGACTTTC.

This chain connects TRBV18 to TRBJ1-1; D might be TRBD1 (5 bases). CDR3 length: 13 residues. The germline V gene encodes CDR1 KGHSH and CDR2 LQKENI. Trimming left V 3 bases short and J 3 bases short, with 8 bases between. The CDR3 nucleotides read TGTGCCAGCTCACCTCGGGGGGACACTGAAGCTTTCTTT. It yields the protein CASSPRGDTEAFF.

This clone was counted a single time. The rearrangement joins TRBV29-1 to TRBJ1-2, with 11 bases aligning to TRBD1. Per germline, CDR1 SQVTM and CDR2 ANQGSEA. This CDR3 is 16 amino acids long. Unmatched junction bases numbered 10, after V lost 4 bases and J lost 3 bases. The CDR3 nucleotides are TGCAGCGTTGGGGTCCCACGGACAGGGGGCGACTATGGCTACACCTTC. This encodes CSVGVPRTGGDYGYTF.

The DNA of the CDR3 is TGTGCCAGCAGGACCGGACAGGGCCACCTCTATGGCTACACCTTC. Its translation is CASRTGQGHLYGYTF. This chain joins TRBV6-5 and TRBJ1-2; 8 nucleotides align to TRBD1. The trim removed 6 bases at V and 4 bases at J, leaving 10 bases unmatched. Germline V CDR1 and CDR2: MNHEY, SVGAGI. The CDR3 totals 15 residues.

The V gene is TRBV9, the J gene TRBJ2-5; TRBD1 is a possible D gene (6 bases). V was cut by 0 bases and J by 4 bases, with 10 bases left in between. CDR1 SGDLS and CDR2 YYNGEE come from the germline V gene. The CDR3 is 14 amino acids. CDR3: CASSVATGIETQYF. In DNA, the CDR3 is TGTGCCAGCAGCGTAGCAACAGGGATAGAGACCCAGTACTTC.

The chain carries TRBV7-3 and TRBJ2-1; tentatively, D is TRBD2 (5 bases). With 5 bases removed from V and 14 bases from J, the gap between germline ends came to 19 bases. Germline V lookup: CDR1 SGHTA, CDR2 FQGTGA. The length of the CDR3 is 13 residues. The CDR3: CASSLSLGSQKFF. CDR3 nucleotides: TGTGCCAGCAGCCTCTCGTTGGGGAGTCAAAAGTTCTTC.

There are a few counts of this clone. CDR3 sequence reads: CAWTQYRVSTEAFF. CDR3 coding DNA: TGTGCCTGGACCCAGTATAGGGTGAGCACTGAAGCTTTCTTT. The chain employs TRBV30 and TRBJ1-1; no clear D gene. The germline V and J ends were trimmed by 4 bases and 4 bases, with 16 bases remaining between them. The CDR3 contains 14 residues. Germline loops: CDR1 GTSNPN, CDR2 SVGIG (reference sequence).

The chain links TRBV30 to TRBJ2-2; TRBD1 matches at 7 bases. This CDR3 spans 15 amino acids. Germline trimming cut 3 bases from V and 4 bases from J; bases unmatched to any gene: 8. Per germline, CDR1 GTSNPN and CDR2 SVGIG (reference sequence). CDR3 sequence (DNA): TGTGCCTGGAGGGCCGGACAGGCGCCCACCGGGGAGCTGTTTTTT. Amino acids: CAWRAGQAPTGELFF.

The chain recombines TRBV3-1 (or the pseudogene TRBV3-2) with TRBJ2-4; D is unresolved. Per germline, CDR1 LGHDT and CDR2 YNNKEL (reference sequence). This CDR3 region has 14 residues. The V end was cut by 1 base, the J end by 9 bases, with 13 bases between. The CDR3: CASSQAPPESIQYF. The CDR3 DNA follows: TGTGCCAGCAGCCAAGCCCCCCCAGAGAGCATTCAGTACTTC.

V gene TRBV12-3 or TRBV12-4 combines with J gene TRBJ1-2; no clear D gene. Trimming removed 2 bases at V and 8 bases at J, with 9 bases between. The CDR3 is made up of 12 amino acids. CDR3 residues: CASSLMLGGYTF. In DNA form, the CDR3 reads TGTGCCAGCAGTTTAATGTTAGGCGGCTACACCTTC.

V usage is TRBV12-5 and J usage is TRBJ1-1; no reliable D call. The CDR3 has 15 residues. CDR1 is LGHNT, CDR2 FRNRAP, per germline. Between the trimmed V and J ends, which lost 1 base and 0 bases, there was a span of 9 bases. The CDR3 protein is CASGLGGIMNTEAFF. The CDR3 nucleotides are TGTGCTAGTGGTTTGGGAGGGATTATGAACACTGAAGCTTTCTTT.

The chain couples TRBV21-1 to TRBJ1-2; the D segment call TRBD1 is taken from the table without a DNA check. TRBV21-1 is listed as a pseudogene. The CDR3 runs 14 residues. CDR3 region: CASSKEDRTIGYTF. Here the CDR3 DNA reads TGTGCCAGCAGCAAAGAGGACAGGACTATAGGCTACACCTTC.

J is TRBJ1-6 and V is TRBV19, with 7 bases matching TRBD1. The germline V gene has CDR1 LNHDA and CDR2 SQIVND (reference sequence). J was trimmed by 10 bases and V by 5 bases; bases with no gene match: 8. CDR3 size: 14 residues. In nucleotides, the CDR3 is TGTGCCAGTAGTGCCCGACAGGGTCGCTCACCCCTCCACTTT. Translated, it gives CASSARQGRSPLHF. Complete variable domain (other parts from reference TRBV19 and TRBJ1-6): DGGITQSPKYLFRKEGQNVTLSCEQNLNHDAMYWYRQDPGQGLRLIYYSQIVNDFQKGDIAEGYSVSREKKESFPLTVTSAQKNPTAFYLCASSARQGRSPLHFGNGTRLTVT.

The CDR3 here is CASLLAGSNEQFF. As DNA, the CDR3 is TGTGCCAGCTTGCTAGCGGGGAGCAATGAGCAGTTCTTC. V usage is TRBV14 and J usage is TRBJ2-1; TRBD2 agrees at 9 bases. This CDR3 has 13 residues. Germline V lookup: CDR1 SGHDN, CDR2 FVKESK. The ends lost 8 bases at V and 6 bases at J; junction bases unmatched: 5.

This chain connects TRBV25-1 to TRBJ1-5; unclear D gene. The CDR3 contains 15 residues. CDR1 and CDR2 (germline): MGHDK, SYGVNS. V lost 3 bases and J 0 bases, leaving 9 bases between the germline ends. For the CDR3, the DNA is TGTGCCAGCAGTGAGTCAGATTATAGCAATCAGCCCCAGCATTTT. This gives the protein CASSESDYSNQPQHF.

The chain uses TRBV6-1 and TRBJ1-2; 7 positions match TRBD1. The CDR3 sequence is 16 residues long. Losses at the gene ends were 0 bases for V and 4 bases for J; bases not matched to a gene: 8. Germline V gives CDR1 MNHNS, CDR2 SASEGT. The CDR3, as DNA: TGTGCCAGCAGTGAAGCGCTTCGGGACAGCCTCTATGGCTACACCTTC. It specifies CASSEALRDSLYGYTF.